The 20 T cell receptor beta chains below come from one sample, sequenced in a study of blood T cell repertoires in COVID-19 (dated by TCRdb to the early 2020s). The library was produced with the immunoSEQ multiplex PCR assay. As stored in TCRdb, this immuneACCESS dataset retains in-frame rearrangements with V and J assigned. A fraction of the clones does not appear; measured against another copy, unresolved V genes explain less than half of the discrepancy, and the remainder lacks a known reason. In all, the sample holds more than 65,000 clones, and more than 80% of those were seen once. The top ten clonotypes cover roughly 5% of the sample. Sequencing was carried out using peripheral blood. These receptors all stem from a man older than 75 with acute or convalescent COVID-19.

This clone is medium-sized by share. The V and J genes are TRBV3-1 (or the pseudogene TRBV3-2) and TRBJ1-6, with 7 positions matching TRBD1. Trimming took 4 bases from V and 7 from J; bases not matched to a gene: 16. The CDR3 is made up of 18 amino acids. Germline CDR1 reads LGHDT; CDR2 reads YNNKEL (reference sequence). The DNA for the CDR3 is TGTGCCAGCAGCCCGGAGGACCCGGGACAGCTTTGGAATTCACCCCTCCACTTT. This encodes CASSPEDPGQLWNSPLHF.

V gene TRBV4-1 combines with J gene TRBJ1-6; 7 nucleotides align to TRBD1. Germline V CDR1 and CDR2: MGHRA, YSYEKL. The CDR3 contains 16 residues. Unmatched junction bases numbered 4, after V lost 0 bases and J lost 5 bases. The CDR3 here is CASSQETGVNNSPLHF. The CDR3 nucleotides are TGCGCCAGCAGCCAAGAAACAGGGGTAAATAATTCACCCCTCCACTTT.

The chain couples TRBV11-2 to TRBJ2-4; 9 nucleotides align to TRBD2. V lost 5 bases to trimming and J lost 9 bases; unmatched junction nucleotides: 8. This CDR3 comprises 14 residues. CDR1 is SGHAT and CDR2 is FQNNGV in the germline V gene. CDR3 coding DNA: TGTGCCAGCAGCCGGGGACTAGCAAATGGCATTCAGTACTTC. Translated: CASSRGLANGIQYF.

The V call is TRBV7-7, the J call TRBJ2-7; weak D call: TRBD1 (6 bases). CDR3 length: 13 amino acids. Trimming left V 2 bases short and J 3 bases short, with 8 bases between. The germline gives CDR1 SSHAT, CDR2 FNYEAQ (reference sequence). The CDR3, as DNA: TGTGCCAGCAGCTTACGGGACAACTACGAGCAGTACTTC. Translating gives CASSLRDNYEQYF.

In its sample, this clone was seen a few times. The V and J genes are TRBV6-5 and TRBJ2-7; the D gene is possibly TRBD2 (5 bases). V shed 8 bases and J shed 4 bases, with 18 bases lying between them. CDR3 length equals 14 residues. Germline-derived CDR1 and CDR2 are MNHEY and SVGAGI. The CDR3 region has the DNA TGTGCCAGCGCAAGAAATCGGGATTCTTACGAGCAGTACTTC. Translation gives CASARNRDSYEQYF.

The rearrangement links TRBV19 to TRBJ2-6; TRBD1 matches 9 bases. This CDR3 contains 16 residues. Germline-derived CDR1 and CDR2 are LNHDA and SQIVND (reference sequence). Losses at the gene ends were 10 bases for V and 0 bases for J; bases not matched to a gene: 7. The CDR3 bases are TGTGCCACAGGGGACAGGGCGAGCTCTGGGGCCAACGTCCTGACTTTC. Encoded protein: CATGDRASSGANVLTF.

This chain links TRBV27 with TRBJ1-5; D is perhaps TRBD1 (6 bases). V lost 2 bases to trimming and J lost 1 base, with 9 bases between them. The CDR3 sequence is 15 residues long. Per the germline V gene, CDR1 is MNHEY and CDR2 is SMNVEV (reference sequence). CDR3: CASSLRGGSNQPQHF. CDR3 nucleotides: TGTGCCAGCAGTTTACGGGGGGGCAGCAATCAGCCCCAGCATTTT.

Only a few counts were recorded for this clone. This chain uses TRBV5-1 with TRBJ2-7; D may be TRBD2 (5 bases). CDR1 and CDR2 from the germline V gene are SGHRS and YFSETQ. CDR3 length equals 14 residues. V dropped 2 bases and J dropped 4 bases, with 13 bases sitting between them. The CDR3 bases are TGCGCCAGCAGCTTAGCACCCCGGACTTACGAGCAGTACTTC. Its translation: CASSLAPRTYEQYF.

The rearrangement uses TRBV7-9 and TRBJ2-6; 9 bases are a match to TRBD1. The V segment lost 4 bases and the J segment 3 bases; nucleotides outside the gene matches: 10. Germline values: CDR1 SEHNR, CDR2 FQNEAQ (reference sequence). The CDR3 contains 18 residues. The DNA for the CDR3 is TGTGCCAGCAGCTCATATACAGGGGGCATCGTTGGGGCCAACGTCCTGACTTTC. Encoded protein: CASSSYTGGIVGANVLTF.

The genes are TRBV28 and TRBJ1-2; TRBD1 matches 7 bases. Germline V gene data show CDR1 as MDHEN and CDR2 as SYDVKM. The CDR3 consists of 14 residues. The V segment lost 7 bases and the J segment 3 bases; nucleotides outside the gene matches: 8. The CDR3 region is CASTTNRGYYGYTF. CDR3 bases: TGTGCCAGCACCACAAACAGGGGCTACTATGGCTACACCTTC.

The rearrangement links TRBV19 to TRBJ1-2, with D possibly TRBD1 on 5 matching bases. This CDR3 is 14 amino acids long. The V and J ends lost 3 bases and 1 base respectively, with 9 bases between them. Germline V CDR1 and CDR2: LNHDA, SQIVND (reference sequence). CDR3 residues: CASSMGQGNYGYTF. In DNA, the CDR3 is TGTGCCAGTAGTATGGGGCAGGGTAACTATGGCTACACCTTC. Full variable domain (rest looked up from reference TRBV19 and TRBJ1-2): DGGITQSPKYLFRKEGQNVTLSCEQNLNHDAMYWYRQDPGQGLRLIYYSQIVNDFQKGDIAEGYSVSREKKESFPLTVTSAQKNPTAFYLCASSMGQGNYGYTFGSGTRLTVV.

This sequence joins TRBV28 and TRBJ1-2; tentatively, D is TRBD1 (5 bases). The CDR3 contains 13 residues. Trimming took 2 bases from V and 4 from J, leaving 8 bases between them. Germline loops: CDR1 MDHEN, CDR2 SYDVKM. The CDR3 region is CASSLSGAYGYTF. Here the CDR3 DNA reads TGTGCCAGCAGTTTAAGTGGGGCCTATGGCTACACCTTC.

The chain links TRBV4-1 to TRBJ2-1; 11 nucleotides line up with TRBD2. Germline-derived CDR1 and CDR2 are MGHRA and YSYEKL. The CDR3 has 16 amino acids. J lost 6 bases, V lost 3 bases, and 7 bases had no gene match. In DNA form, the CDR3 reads TGCGCCAGCAGCCATGCTATTAGCGGGGGGGCCAATGAGCAGTTCTTC. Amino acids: CASSHAISGGANEQFF.

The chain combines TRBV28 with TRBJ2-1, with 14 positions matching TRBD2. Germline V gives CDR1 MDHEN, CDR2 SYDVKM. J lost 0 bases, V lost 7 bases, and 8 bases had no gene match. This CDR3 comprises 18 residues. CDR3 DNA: TGTGCCAGCACCGGACTAGCGGGGGGACCCAGCTCCTACAATGAGCAGTTCTTC. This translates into CASTGLAGGPSSYNEQFF.

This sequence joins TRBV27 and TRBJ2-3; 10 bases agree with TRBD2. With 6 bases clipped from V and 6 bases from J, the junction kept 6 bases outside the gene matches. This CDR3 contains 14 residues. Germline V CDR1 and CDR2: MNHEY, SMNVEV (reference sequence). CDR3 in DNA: TGTGCCAGCAGGAGCGGGGGGGCTGTGGATACGCAGTATTTT. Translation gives CASRSGGAVDTQYF.

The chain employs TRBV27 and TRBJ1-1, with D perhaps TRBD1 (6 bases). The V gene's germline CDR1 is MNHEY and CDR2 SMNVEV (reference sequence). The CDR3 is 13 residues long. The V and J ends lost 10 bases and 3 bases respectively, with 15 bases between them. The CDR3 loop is CATRLRQDTEAFF. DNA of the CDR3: TGTGCCACAAGGCTTCGACAGGACACTGAAGCTTTCTTT.

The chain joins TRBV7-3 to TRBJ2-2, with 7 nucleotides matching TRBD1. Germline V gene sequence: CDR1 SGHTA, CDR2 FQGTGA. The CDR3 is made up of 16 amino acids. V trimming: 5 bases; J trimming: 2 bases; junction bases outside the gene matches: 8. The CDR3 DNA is TGTGCCAGCAGCCCCCACAGGGGACAAAACACCGGGGAGCTGTTTTTT. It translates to CASSPHRGQNTGELFF.

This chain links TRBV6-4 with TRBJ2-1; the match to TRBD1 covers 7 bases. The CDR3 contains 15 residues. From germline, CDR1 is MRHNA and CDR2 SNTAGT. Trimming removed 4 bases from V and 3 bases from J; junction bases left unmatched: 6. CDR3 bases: TGTGCCAGCAGTGCCAGACAGGGAGACTACAATGAGCAGTTCTTC. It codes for CASSARQGDYNEQFF.

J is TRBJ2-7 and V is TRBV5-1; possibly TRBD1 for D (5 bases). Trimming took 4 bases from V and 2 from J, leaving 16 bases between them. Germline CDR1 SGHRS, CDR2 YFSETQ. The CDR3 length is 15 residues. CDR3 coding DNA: TGCGCCAGCAGCCTCCAAGGGGCCCCTGCCTACGAGCAGTACTTC. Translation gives CASSLQGAPAYEQYF.

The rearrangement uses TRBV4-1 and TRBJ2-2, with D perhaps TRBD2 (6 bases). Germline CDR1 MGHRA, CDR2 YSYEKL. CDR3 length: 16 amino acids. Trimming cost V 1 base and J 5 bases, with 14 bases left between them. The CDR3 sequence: CASSQGAGRWTGELFF. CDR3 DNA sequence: TGCGCCAGCAGCCAAGGTGCGGGGAGATGGACCGGGGAGCTGTTTTTT.